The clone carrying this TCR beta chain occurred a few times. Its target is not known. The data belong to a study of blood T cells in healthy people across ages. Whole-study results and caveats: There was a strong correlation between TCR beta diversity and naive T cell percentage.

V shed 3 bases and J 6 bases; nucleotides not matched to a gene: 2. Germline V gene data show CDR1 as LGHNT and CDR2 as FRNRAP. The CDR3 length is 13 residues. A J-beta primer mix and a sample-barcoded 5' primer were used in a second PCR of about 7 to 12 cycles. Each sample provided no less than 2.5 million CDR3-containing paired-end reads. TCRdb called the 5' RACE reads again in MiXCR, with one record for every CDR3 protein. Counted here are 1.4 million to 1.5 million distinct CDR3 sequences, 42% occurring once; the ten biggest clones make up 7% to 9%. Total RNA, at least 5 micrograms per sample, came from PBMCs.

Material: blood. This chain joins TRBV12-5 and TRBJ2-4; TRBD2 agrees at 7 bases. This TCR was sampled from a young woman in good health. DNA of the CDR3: TGTGCTAGTGGTTTTGGGGGGGGAAACATTCAGTACTTC. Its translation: CASGFGGGNIQYF.